This T cell receptor beta chain was documented in a study of siplizumab effects on memory and regulatory T cells. With respect to this clone: Antigen specificity is unknown.

Notes on the study in general: A minor share of alloreactive clones matched unstimulated subsets. With siplizumab, cumulative frequency of CD4+ memory-derived alloreactive sequences dropped significantly. The Treg-derived share of mappable alloreactive CD4+ clones averaged about 69% with siplizumab and 26.9% in controls. The diversity of naive T cells seemed greater than that of memory cells, and their alloresponse contribution seemed major.

The assay was immunoSEQ multiplex PCR, and TCRdb's table has in-frame clones only and misses some. This sample has about 72,000 clones, with about 89% found just once. Germline CDR1 MGHRA, CDR2 YSYEKL. V was pared by 2 bases and J by 2 bases, with 13 bases between. The CDR3 extends over 15 amino acids. This receptor was taken from a human donor in good health. The sequenced material came from CD8+ T cells sorted from blood. The V and J genes are TRBV4-1 and TRBJ2-7; D gene ambiguous. DNA of the CDR3: TGCGCCAGCAGCCAATCCCCTTTTGAAACCTACGAGCAGTACTTC. Translating it yields CASSQSPFETYEQYF.